Included here is one T cell receptor beta chain sequence, with context. The data originate from a study of Graves' ophthalmopathy and Graves' hyperthyroidism. The CDR3 covers 12 residues. The germline V gene has CDR1 MDHEN and CDR2 SYDVKM. The V end lost 5 bases, the J end lost 4 bases, and 6 bases lay between the germline ends. For repertoire sequencing, the TCR beta CDR3 regions were amplified from RNA transcripts. RT-PCR with HTBI primers came first, then second-round multiplex PCR. One entry per CDR3 protein, called by TCRdb with MiXCR from the multiplex PCR reads. This table has hundreds of thousands of distinct CDR3 sequences, about 20% appearing once.

The sequencing sample was made of peripheral blood. The TCR was taken from a woman aged 18 to 35 with stable Graves' hyperthyroidism. Some clones in this sample may be carry-over from other donors' samples. The J gene is TRBJ1-5, the V gene TRBV28; D gene unclear. CDR3 nucleotides: TGTGCCAGCAGTACGATGAATCAGCCCCAGCATTTT. Its translation is CASSTMNQPQHF.